These 2 T cell receptor beta chains originate from one sample sequenced in a study of T cells expressing NK-cell markers. TCRdb re-called the 5' RACE reads, yielding one record per CDR3 amino acid sequence without DNA. The specimen's table records about 110,000 distinct CDR3 sequences. Sequencing was performed on blood T cells: a sorted CD56 or NKG2C T cell subset, CD4+ or CD8+ T cells, or bulk PBMC T cells (not recorded which). These receptors came from a woman between 18 and 75 years old in good health.

The V call is TRBV7-9, the J call TRBJ1-5; TCRdb reports TRBD1, a call that lacks DNA to check it against. Germline CDR1 is SEHNR and CDR2 is FQNEAQ (reference sequence). The CDR3 consists of 17 residues. CDR3 loop: CASSLVMGGRGNQPQHF.

The rearrangement joins TRBV20-1 to TRBJ2-3; TCRdb calls TRBD1, which cannot be checked without DNA. Germline CDR1 and CDR2: DFQATT and SNEGSKA (reference sequence). The CDR3 length is 15 residues. CDR3 sequence: CSANYLDRNTDTQYF.